These 5 T cell receptor beta chains were sequenced from one sample in a study of CD8 T cells in Susac syndrome. Random-hexamer reverse transcription was applied to about 0.45 to 1 ug RNA. TCRdb fed the immunoSEQ multiplex PCR reads into MiXCR, producing one record per CDR3 protein. The sample has around 110,000 distinct CDR3 sequences, 90% to 95% seen once. What was sequenced was CD8+ T cells from PBMCs. Receptor source: a human donor with Susac syndrome.

The CDR3 sequence: CSVWTDTEAFF. For the CDR3, the DNA is TGCAGCGTCTGGACGGACACTGAAGCTTTCTTT. This chain uses TRBV29-1 with TRBJ1-1; unclear D gene. Trimming removed 6 bases from V and 3 bases from J, with 8 bases in between. Germline values: CDR1 SQVTM, CDR2 ANQGSEA. The length of the CDR3 is 11 residues.

The chain carries TRBV29-1 and TRBJ2-2, with D hard to call. CDR3 length: 14 residues. V lost 1 base, J lost 2 bases, and 8 bases lay in between. Germline V lookup: CDR1 SQVTM, CDR2 ANQGSEA. The CDR3 loop is CSVEVGSNTGELFF. In DNA, the CDR3 is TGCAGCGTTGAAGTGGGCAGTAACACCGGGGAGCTGTTTTTT.

The J gene is TRBJ2-5, the V gene TRBV6-1; TRBD2 agrees at 9 bases. V was clipped by 6 bases and J by 1 base; unmatched bases: 9. The germline V gene encodes CDR1 MNHNS and CDR2 SASEGT. This CDR3 is built from 16 residues. CDR3 sequence (DNA): TGTGCCAGCAGCGCCCGTCTGACTAGCGGCCAAGAGACCCAGTACTTC. This gives the protein CASSARLTSGQETQYF.

The rearrangement uses TRBV5-6 and TRBJ1-1; D remains unclear. The CDR3 runs 14 residues. CDR1 is SGHDT, CDR2 YYEEEE, per germline. Between the trimmed V and J ends, which lost 0 bases and 0 bases, there was a span of 6 bases. In DNA, the CDR3 is TGTGCCAGCAGCTTGGCACAGATGAACACTGAAGCTTTCTTT. It specifies CASSLAQMNTEAFF.

The rearrangement joins TRBV7-6 to TRBJ1-2; 7 bases align to TRBD1. V lost 1 base to trimming and J lost 7 bases; unmatched junction nucleotides: 3. The CDR3 length is 13 residues. CDR1 SGHVS and CDR2 FNYEAQ come from the germline V gene. The CDR3 DNA is TGTGCCAGCAGCTTAGGTCAGGGGGGTGGCTACACCTTC. The encoded protein is CASSLGQGGGYTF.